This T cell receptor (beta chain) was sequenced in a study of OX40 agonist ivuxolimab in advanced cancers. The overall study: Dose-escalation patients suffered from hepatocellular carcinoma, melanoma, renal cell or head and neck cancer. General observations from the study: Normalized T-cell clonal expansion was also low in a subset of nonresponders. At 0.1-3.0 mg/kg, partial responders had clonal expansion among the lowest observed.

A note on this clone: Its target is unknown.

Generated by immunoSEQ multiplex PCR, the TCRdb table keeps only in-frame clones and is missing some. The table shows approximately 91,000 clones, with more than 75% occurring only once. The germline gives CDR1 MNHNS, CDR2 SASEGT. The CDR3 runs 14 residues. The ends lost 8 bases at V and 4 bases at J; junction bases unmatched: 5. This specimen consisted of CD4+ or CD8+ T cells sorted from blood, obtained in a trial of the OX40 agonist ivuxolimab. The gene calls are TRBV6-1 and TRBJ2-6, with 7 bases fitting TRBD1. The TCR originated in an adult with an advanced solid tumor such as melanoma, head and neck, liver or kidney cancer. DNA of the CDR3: TGTGCCAGCGCCACAGGGGTAGGGGCCAACGTCCTGACTTTC. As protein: CASATGVGANVLTF.